This T cell receptor (beta chain) was identified during a study of T-cell reconstitution after alpha-beta-depleted transplantation in children. Unique molecular identifiers were built into the TCRbeta library. TCRdb re-called the PCR reads through MiXCR, storing one row per CDR3 protein. Of 360,000 or so distinct CDR3 sequences listed, about 20% were seen once; the top ten hold 3.5% to 4%. The TCR comes from a human donor who donated a stem cell graft to a child with acute myeloid leukemia. Sequenced material: PBMCs from the stem cell graft donor, taken from the stem cell graft.

CDR3 sequence reads: CASSPLGGPTNNEQFF. In DNA, the CDR3 is TGCGCCAGCAGCCCGCTTGGGGGGCCTACCAACAATGAGCAGTTCTTC. This chain links TRBV5-1 with TRBJ2-1, with D possibly being TRBD1 or TRBD2 (6 bases each). This CDR3 is built from 16 residues. The germline CDR1 and CDR2 sequences are SGHRS and YFSETQ. Deletions cut 4 bases from V and 5 bases from J, with 19 bases between.